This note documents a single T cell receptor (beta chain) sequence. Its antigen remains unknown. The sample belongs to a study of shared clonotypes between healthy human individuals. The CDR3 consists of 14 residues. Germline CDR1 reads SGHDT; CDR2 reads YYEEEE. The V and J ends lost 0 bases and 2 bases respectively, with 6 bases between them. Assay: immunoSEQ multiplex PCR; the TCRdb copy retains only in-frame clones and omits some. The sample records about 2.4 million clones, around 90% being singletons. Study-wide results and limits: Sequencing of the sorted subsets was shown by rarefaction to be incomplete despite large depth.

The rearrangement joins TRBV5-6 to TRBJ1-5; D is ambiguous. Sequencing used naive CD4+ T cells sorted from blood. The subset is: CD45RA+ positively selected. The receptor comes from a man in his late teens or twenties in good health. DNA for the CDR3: TGTGCCAGCAGCTTGGGAGTAGGCAATCAGCCCCAGCATTTT. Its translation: CASSLGVGNQPQHF.